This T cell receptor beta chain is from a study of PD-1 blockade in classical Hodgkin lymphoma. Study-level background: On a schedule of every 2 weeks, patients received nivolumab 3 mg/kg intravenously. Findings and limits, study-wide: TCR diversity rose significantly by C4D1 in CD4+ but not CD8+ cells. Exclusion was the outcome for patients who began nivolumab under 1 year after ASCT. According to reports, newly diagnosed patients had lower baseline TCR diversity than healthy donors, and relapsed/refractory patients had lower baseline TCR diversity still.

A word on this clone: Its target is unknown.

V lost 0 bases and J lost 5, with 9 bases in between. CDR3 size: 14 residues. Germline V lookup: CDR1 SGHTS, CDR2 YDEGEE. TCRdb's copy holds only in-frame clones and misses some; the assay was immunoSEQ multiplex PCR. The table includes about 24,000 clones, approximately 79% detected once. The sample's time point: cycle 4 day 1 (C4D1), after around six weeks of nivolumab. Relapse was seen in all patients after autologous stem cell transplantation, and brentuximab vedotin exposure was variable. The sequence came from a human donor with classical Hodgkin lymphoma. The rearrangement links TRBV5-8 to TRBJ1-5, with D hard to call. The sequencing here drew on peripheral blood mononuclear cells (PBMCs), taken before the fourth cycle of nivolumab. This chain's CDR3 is CASSLEDGDQPQHF. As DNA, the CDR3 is TGTGCCAGCAGCTTGGAGGACGGAGATCAGCCCCAGCATTTT.